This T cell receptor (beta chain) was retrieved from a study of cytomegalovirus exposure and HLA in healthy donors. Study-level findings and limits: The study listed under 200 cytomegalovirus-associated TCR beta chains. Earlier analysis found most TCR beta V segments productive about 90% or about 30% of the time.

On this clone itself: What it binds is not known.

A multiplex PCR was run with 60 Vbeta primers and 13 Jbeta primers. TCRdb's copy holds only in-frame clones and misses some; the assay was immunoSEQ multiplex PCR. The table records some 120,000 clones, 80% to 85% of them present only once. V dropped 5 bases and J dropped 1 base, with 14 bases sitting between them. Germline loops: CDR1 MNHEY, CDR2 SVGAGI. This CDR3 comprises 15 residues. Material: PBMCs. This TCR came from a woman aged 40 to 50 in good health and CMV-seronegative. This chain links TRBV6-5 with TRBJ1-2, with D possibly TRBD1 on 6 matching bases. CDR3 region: CASSNPGQSNYGYTF. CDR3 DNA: TGTGCCAGCAGTAATCCGGGACAAAGTAACTATGGCTACACCTTC.